A selection of T cell receptor beta chains follows, all from one sample in a study of response to subunit inactivated influenza vaccine. TCRdb passed the RT-PCR reads through MiXCR, listing each CDR3 protein once. Among 500,000 to 550,000 distinct CDR3 sequences listed, roughly 23% were seen once. These data were also reused for a study on T cells expressing NK-cell markers.

The starting material was CD4+ T cells sorted from PBMCs, obtained roughly 12 days after vaccination. The receptors come from a man over 45 who received an inactivated influenza vaccine. The CDR3 runs from the conserved cysteine through the conserved F or W. The D gene is left open where the match is weak. Not all rows give a size; the values are once, few, many and, for expanded clones, a class.

>many|TRBJ2-1|-|TRBV3-1
TGTGCCAGCAGCCAATGGCGGAATGAGCAGTTCTTC
CASSQWRNEQFF
>-|TRBJ2-7|-|TRBV20-1
TGCAGTGCTAGAGACCCCCGGCAGGGGACGTTCTACGAGCAGTACTTC
CSARDPRQGTFYEQYF
>few|TRBJ1-1|TRBD1|TRBV7-8
TGTGCCAGCAGCTTAGAAAGACAGGGGGTCACTGAAGCTTTCTTT
CASSLERQGVTEAFF
>few|TRBJ2-1|-|TRBV19
TGTGCCAGTAGTAACCCAACTCTCTGGGATGAGCAGTTCTTC
CASSNPTLWDEQFF
>-|TRBJ2-2|-|TRBV30
TGTGCCTGGAGGGTGGATCTGAACACCGGGGAGCTGTTTTTT
CAWRVDLNTGELFF
>many|TRBJ1-1|-|TRBV15
TGTGCCACCAGCAGGGAAAAGACAGGGAACACTGAAGCTTTCTTT
CATSREKTGNTEAFF
>-|TRBJ2-7|-|TRBV4-2
TGTGCCAGCAGCCCCGCCGGGCGCTCCTACGAGCAGTACTTC
CASSPAGRSYEQYF
>many|TRBJ1-3|-|TRBV11-2
TGTGCCAGCAGCCCCGGGATTGGAAACACCATATATTTT
CASSPGIGNTIYF
>-|TRBJ1-6|-|TRBV9
TGTGCCAGCAGCGTAGGGGAAGGTCCCTCCTATAATTCACCCCTCCACTTT
CASSVGEGPSYNSPLHF
>-|TRBJ2-1|-|TRBV5-1
TGCGCCAGCAGCCTCAGTGCAGGACTTCTCCTCAATGAGCAGTTCTTC
CASSLSAGLLLNEQFF
>-|TRBJ1-6|-|TRBV14
TGTGCCAGCAGCAGTCAGGGGAGGAATAATTCACCCCTCCACTTT
CASSSQGRNNSPLHF
>few|TRBJ2-7|-|TRBV10-3
TGTGCCATGGGGGGAAACAGGGGCATCACCTACGAGCAGTACTTC
CAMGGNRGITYEQYF
>few|TRBJ1-3|-|TRBV27
TGTGCCAGCTTCTACAGAGGACGCACCATATATTTT
CASFYRGRTIYF
>-|TRBJ2-7|-|TRBV20-1
TGCAGTGCTCTCCTAGGGAACTCCTACGAGCAGTACTTC
CSALLGNSYEQYF
>few|TRBJ1-2|-|TRBV18
TGTGCCAGCTCACCACCGCTGGATCTGAATTCCTTTTATGGCTACACCTTC
CASSPPLDLNSFYGYTF
>many|TRBJ1-5|TRBD1|TRBV29-1
TGCAGCGTCTGCGTTGGGACAGGGGACCAGCCCCAGCATTTT
CSVCVGTGDQPQHF
>few|TRBJ2-7|-|TRBV30
TGTGCCTGGAGGAACCCCAGGAGCTCCTACGAGCAGTACTTC
CAWRNPRSSYEQYF
>-|TRBJ1-2|-|TRBV7-9
TGTGCCAGCAGCCAAAACCCGCAAACACCGGGACTCTTC
CASSQNPQTPGLF
>-|TRBJ2-5|TRBD1|TRBV7-2
TGTGCCAGCAGCCAGGGACAGTGGGAGACCCAGTACTTC
CASSQGQWETQYF
>-|TRBJ2-5|TRBD2|TRBV5-6
TGTGCCAGCAGCTTGCGACTAGCGGGAGAACGGGAGACCCAGTACTTC
CASSLRLAGERETQYF
>many|TRBJ2-7|-|TRBV7-2
TGTGCCAGCAGCTTAGAGGCTAGCCTGAGCTCCTACGAGCAGTACTTC
CASSLEASLSSYEQYF
>-|TRBJ2-5|-|TRBV19
TGTGCCAGTAGTATCGGGAAGTATGAGACCCAGTACTTC
CASSIGKYETQYF
>-|TRBJ1-5|TRBD1|TRBV28
TGTGCCAGCAGTCGCTTAGGACAGGGGGCTTTTCAGCCCCAGCATTTT
CASSRLGQGAFQPQHF
>-|TRBJ2-2|-|TRBV7-2
TGTGCCAGCAGCCAGGAGCAGCCCCTAAACACCGGGGAGCTGTTTTTT
CASSQEQPLNTGELFF
>-|TRBJ2-1|TRBD2|TRBV5-1
TGCGCCAGCAGCTTCGACCCGGGACTAGCCAATGAGCAGTTCTTC
CASSFDPGLANEQFF
>few|TRBJ2-5|TRBD1|TRBV20-1
TGCAGTGCTATGGGACAGTTAGTCCAAGAGACCCAGTACTTC
CSAMGQLVQETQYF
>few|TRBJ2-1|-|TRBV5-5
TGTGCCAGCAGCTCCACCATGGGGGGCAATGAGCAGTTCTTC
CASSSTMGGNEQFF